This T cell receptor (beta chain) was captured by sequencing in a study of T-cell reconstitution after alpha-beta-depleted transplantation in children. Unique molecular identifiers were incorporated into the prepared TCRbeta library. A single record per CDR3 protein comes from TCRdb applying MiXCR to the PCR reads. The repertoire consists of 500,000 to 600,000 distinct CDR3 sequences, with about a sixth occurring once and the leading ten covering more than 2.5%. Trimming left V 0 bases short and J 2 bases short, with 14 bases between. Germline-derived CDR1 and CDR2 are SGHRS and YFSETQ. The CDR3 sequence is 16 residues long. This clonotype has a handful of counts.

Specimen: PBMCs from the stem cell graft donor, collected from the stem cell graft. The sequence was collected from a human donor who donated a stem cell graft to a child with acute lymphoblastic leukemia. V is TRBV5-1 and J is TRBJ2-5, with D possibly TRBD2 on 5 matching bases. The CDR3 sequence is CASSLAKGVGQETQYF. CDR3 DNA: TGCGCCAGCAGCTTGGCGAAGGGAGTGGGACAAGAGACCCAGTACTTC.